Below, one TCR beta chain is given with its context. Antigen specificity is unknown. The V gene's germline CDR1 is DFQATT and CDR2 SNEGSKA (reference sequence). The CDR3 is 13 residues long. These data originate in a study of T cells in severe cutaneous drug reactions. Overall study: Blister fluid/cells and PBMC came from acute- or recovery-stage patients. General study results and limits: TRBV12-4 use rose strongly in carbamazepine-induced Stevens-Johnson syndrome or toxic epidermal necrolysis, averaging around 32% in blister cells and 4.5% to 6.5% in PBMC. A public TCRbeta CDR3 appeared in all seven CBZ-SJS/TEN blister samples, averaging roughly 15%.

Sequenced patients had Stevens-Johnson syndrome or toxic epidermal necrolysis caused by carbamazepine. Libraries were made by iRepertoire multiplex PCR with TCR subtype-specific primers for bulk and single-cell sequencing. Multiplex PCR targeting V, D and J genes made bulk TCR beta libraries. From the multiplex PCR reads, TCRdb lists one entry per CDR3 protein and no DNA. The specimen's table records about 10,000 distinct CDR3 sequences. This TCR came from a human donor with Stevens-Johnson syndrome, a severe cutaneous drug reaction. The chain has TRBV20-1 and TRBJ1-1; the TRBD1 assignment by TCRdb is unverifiable without DNA. Sample: cells from a skin blister. The chain's CDR3 is CSAPRALNTEAFF.